A single sample gave rise to the 8 T cell receptor beta chains below, sequenced in a study of blood T cells in healthy people across ages. Through a sample-barcoded 5' primer and a J-beta primer mix, a second PCR was run for roughly 6 to 12 cycles. TCRdb independently ran MiXCR on the 5' RACE reads; one entry per CDR3 protein. The data contain around 620,000 distinct CDR3 sequences, 27% of them seen just once; the ten biggest clones take up approximately 17%. Sequencing input: blood. The receptors stem from a woman in her 70s in good health.

This chain links TRBV10-3 with TRBJ1-1; perhaps TRBD1 as D (6 bases). CDR1 ENHRY and CDR2 SYGVKD come from the germline V gene. Trimming removed 6 bases at V and 4 bases at J, with 15 bases between. CDR3 length equals 14 residues. CDR3 loop: CAIREPQGSTEAFF. The DNA of the CDR3 is TGTGCCATCAGGGAACCACAGGGAAGCACTGAAGCTTTCTTT.

This clonotype has more than one count but fewer than ten. The chain combines TRBV20-1 with TRBJ1-2; the D gene is possibly TRBD1 (6 bases). Trimming left V 3 bases short and J 8 bases short, with 13 bases between. The length of the CDR3 is 12 residues. Germline CDR1 is DFQATT and CDR2 is SNEGSKA (reference sequence). CDR3 DNA: TGCAGTGCTAGCCTGCAGGGGACCGGCTACACCTTC. Protein product: CSASLQGTGYTF.

Details on this clonotype: At one boundary the junction diverges from the germline segment, which might be a read error. Here the CDR3 reads CASSLGWRGGQPRHF. The CDR3 DNA is TGTGCCAGCAGCTTAGGTTGGCGGGGGGGGCAGCCCCGGCATTTT. The chain couples TRBV7-2 to TRBJ1-5; TRBD1 might be the D (6 bases). CDR1 and CDR2 (germline): SGHTA, FQGNSA. The CDR3 consists of 15 residues.

Only a few counts were recorded for this clonotype. This chain uses TRBV29-1 with TRBJ1-5; TRBD1 might be the D (6 bases). The V gene lost 6 bases and the J gene lost 5 bases, with 11 bases spanning the gap. Germline V gives CDR1 SQVTM, CDR2 ANQGSEA. The CDR3 spans 12 residues. CDR3 residues: CSVSTGDQPQHF. CDR3 DNA sequence: TGCAGCGTATCGACAGGTGATCAGCCCCAGCATTTT.

This sequence joins TRBV28 and TRBJ2-1; the match to TRBD2 covers 8 bases. With the DNA end fitting TRBJ2-7 better, the J assignment may be wrong. The CDR3 runs to 14 residues. The germline CDR1 and CDR2 sequences are MDHEN and SYDVKM. As DNA, the CDR3 is TGTGCCAGCAGCGTACTAGCGGAAACCTACGAGCAGTACTTC. Its translation is CASSVLAETYEQYF.

The genes are TRBV7-9 and TRBJ2-6; 10 positions agree with TRBD2. With V trimmed by 7 bases and J by 2 bases, 5 bases remained unmatched. The CDR3 covers 16 residues. Germline CDR1 reads SEHNR; CDR2 reads FQNEAQ (reference sequence). Written as DNA, the CDR3 is TGTGCCAGCACGCTAGCGGGGGATACTGGGGCCAACGTCCTGACTTTC. Protein: CASTLAGDTGANVLTF.

This clonotype has only a few counts. The rearrangement uses TRBV7-2 and TRBJ2-6; no clear D gene. CDR3 length: 18 residues. Between the trimmed V and J ends, which lost 1 base and 0 bases, there was a span of 13 bases. Germline V gene lookup returns CDR1 SGHTA and CDR2 FQGNSA. The CDR3 nucleotides read TGTGCCAGCAGCTTAGGGTCAGGCCTCTTCTCTGGGGCCAACGTCCTGACTTTC. Protein sequence: CASSLGSGLFSGANVLTF.

This clonotype was detected many times. The gene calls are TRBV7-9 and TRBJ2-4; TRBD1 aligns across 8 bases. The trim removed 4 bases at V and 0 bases at J, leaving 17 bases unmatched. From germline, CDR1 is SEHNR and CDR2 FQNEAQ (reference sequence). This CDR3 is 20 amino acids long. CDR3 loop: CASSSWVGQGPSLAKNIQYF. The CDR3 bases are TGTGCCAGCAGCTCCTGGGTTGGACAGGGACCTTCTTTAGCCAAAAACATTCAGTACTTC.